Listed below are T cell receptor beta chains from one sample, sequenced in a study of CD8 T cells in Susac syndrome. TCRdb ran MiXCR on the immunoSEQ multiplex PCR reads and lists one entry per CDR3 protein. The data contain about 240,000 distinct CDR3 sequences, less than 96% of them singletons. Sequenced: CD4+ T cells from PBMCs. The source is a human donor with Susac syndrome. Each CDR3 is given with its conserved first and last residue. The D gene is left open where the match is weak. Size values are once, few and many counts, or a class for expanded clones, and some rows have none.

TGTGCCAGTAGTATAGCGGGGACCAACACTGAAGCTTTCTTT CASSIAGTNTEAFF TRBV19 - TRBJ1-1 -
TGCAGCGTTGCTCCCGGGACCCCACCCTACAATGAGCAGTTCTTC CSVAPGTPPYNEQFF TRBV29-1 - TRBJ2-1 -
TGTGCCAGCAGCTTACTCTCGATTCTAGCGGGGAACAATGAGCAGTTCTTC CASSLLSILAGNNEQFF TRBV7-8 - TRBJ2-1 TRBD2
TGTGCCAGCAGCCTTCGGGGCTATAAATACAATGAGCAGTTCTTC CASSLRGYKYNEQFF TRBV9 - TRBJ2-1 -
TGTGCCAGCAGTTACCATACCGGGACAGGTGTCTCTGGGGCCAACGTCCTGACTTTC CASSYHTGTGVSGANVLTF TRBV6-2/TRBV6-3 - TRBJ2-6 TRBD1
TGTGCCAGCAGTCCACCGGGACAGCAATTAACCGGGGAGCTGTTTTTT CASSPPGQQLTGELFF TRBV28 - TRBJ2-2 TRBD1
TGTGCCACCAGTGGGACAGGGGGTAGCAATCAGCCCCAGCATTTT CATSGTGGSNQPQHF TRBV24-1 - TRBJ1-5 TRBD1
TGTGCCAGCAGCCGCGGGATGGGAGGTCAGCCCCAGCATTTT CASSRGMGGQPQHF TRBV7-9 - TRBJ1-5 -
TGCAGCGTTGAAGTGTGGGAGGGGATCGGGGAGCTGTTTTTT CSVEVWEGIGELFF TRBV29-1 - TRBJ2-2 TRBD2
TGTGCCAGCAGCCAAGTGGATTACGAGCAGTACTTC CASSQVDYEQYF TRBV3-1 - TRBJ2-7 -
TGCAGTGCGGGGATTCAGGGGGCGAACACTGAAGCTTTCTTT CSAGIQGANTEAFF TRBV20-1 once TRBJ1-1 TRBD1
TGCGCCAGCAGTGAGTTGACTAGCGGCACAGATACGCAGTATTTT CASSELTSGTDTQYF TRBV10-2 - TRBJ2-3 TRBD2
TGCAGTGCTAGAGCGGCAGGGACCACCTACGAGCAGTACTTC CSARAAGTTYEQYF TRBV20-1 - TRBJ2-7 -
TGTGCCAGCAGCCTGCTGGACAGTTCGGTCTACGAGCAGTACTTC CASSLLDSSVYEQYF TRBV5-6 - TRBJ2-7 -
TGCAGTGCCAAGACTAGCGACAATGAGCAGTTCTTC CSAKTSDNEQFF TRBV29-1 - TRBJ2-1 TRBD2
TGCGCCAGCAGCCAAGAGCGGGAGACCCAGTACTTC CASSQERETQYF TRBV4-1 - TRBJ2-5 -
TGCAGTGCTGCCGTCGGGACGGTGAGCTCCTACGAGCAGTACTTC CSAAVGTVSSYEQYF TRBV20-1 - TRBJ2-7 -
TGTGCCAGCGGTAGGGCCCGGCTAGCGGGAGGTTACGAGCAGTACTTC CASGRARLAGGYEQYF TRBV6-1 - TRBJ2-7 TRBD2
TGCAGCGTTGACAGACTAGCGGGAGGGCCCAATGAGCAGTTCTTC CSVDRLAGGPNEQFF TRBV29-1 - TRBJ2-1 TRBD2
TGTGCCAGCAGTTTGTCTAGGCGGCAAGAGACCCAGTACTTC CASSLSRRQETQYF TRBV27 - TRBJ2-5 -